A single sample gave rise to the 24 T cell receptor beta chains below, sequenced in a study of CD8 T cells in Susac syndrome. RNA, at about 0.45 to 1 ug, was reverse transcribed with random hexamers. Via MiXCR, TCRdb re-called the immunoSEQ multiplex PCR reads, giving one row per CDR3 protein. Among 150,000 or so distinct CDR3 sequences, roughly 94% were seen once, and the ten largest hold roughly 0.1%. The sequenced sample was CD4+ T cells from PBMCs. Source of these receptors: a human donor with multiple sclerosis.

The chain carries TRBV2 and TRBJ2-6; possibly TRBD1 for D (5 bases). The germline V and J ends were trimmed by 8 bases and 2 bases, with 13 bases remaining between them. From germline, CDR1 is SNHLY and CDR2 FYNNEI. The CDR3 spans 15 residues. The CDR3: CASGADLAGANVLTF. Written as DNA, the CDR3 is TGTGCCAGCGGGGCAGACCTAGCTGGGGCCAACGTCCTGACTTTC. Supplemented by reference TRBV2 and TRBJ2-6, the full variable domain reads EPEVTQTPSHQVTQMGQEVILRCVPISNHLYFYWYRQILGQKVEFLVSFYNNEISEKSEIFDDQFSVERPDGSNFTLKIRSTKLEDSAMYFCASGADLAGANVLTFGAGSRLTVL.

The V call is TRBV20-1, the J call TRBJ2-3, with 12 positions matching TRBD2. Germline CDR1 reads DFQATT; CDR2 reads SNEGSKA (reference sequence). J lost 8 bases, V lost 5 bases, and 14 bases had no gene match. The CDR3 runs to 16 residues. CDR3 region: CSAHRASGRARGTQYF. The CDR3 DNA reads as TGCAGTGCTCATCGGGCTAGCGGGAGGGCCAGGGGTACGCAGTATTTT.

This clonotype has more than one count but fewer than ten. The chain carries TRBV5-4 and TRBJ2-7; TRBD2 matches 11 bases. The CDR3 sequence is 16 residues long. V was pared by 5 bases and J by 0 bases, with 7 bases of the junction left unmatched. CDR1 SGHNT and CDR2 YYREEE come from the germline V gene (reference sequence). The CDR3 DNA follows: TGTGCCAGCAGTTTCTCTACTAGCGGGAGCTCCTACGAGCAGTACTTC. It codes for CASSFSTSGSSYEQYF.

Worth noting for this clonotype: One junction end does not reproduce the germline sequence, and a read error may be involved. The DNA of the CDR3 is TGCAGCGCTAAAACCGGGCCTTCCACCGGGGAGCTGTTTTTT. Protein sequence: CSAKTGPSTGELFF. The chain uses TRBV20-1 and TRBJ2-2, with D unclear. The CDR3 extends over 14 amino acids. Germline lookup yields CDR1 DFQATT and CDR2 SNEGSKA (reference sequence).

This rearrangement joins TRBV20-1 to TRBJ2-5; no reliable D call. The CDR3 is 13 residues long. V lost 3 bases, J lost 4 bases, and 12 bases lay in between. Germline assignment: CDR1 DFQATT and CDR2 SNEGSKA (reference sequence). The CDR3 sequence is CSASSHQAETQYF. The CDR3 DNA reads as TGCAGTGCTAGTTCTCACCAGGCAGAGACCCAGTACTTC.

The V call is TRBV5-4, the J call TRBJ1-2; D is perhaps TRBD1 (5 bases). Germline V gene lookup returns CDR1 SGHNT and CDR2 YYREEE (reference sequence). The V gene lost 4 bases and the J gene lost 7 bases, with 11 bases spanning the gap. This CDR3 is 12 amino acids long. The CDR3 nucleotides are TGTGCCAGCAGCGATCTGAGGGGTGGCTACACCTTC. Its protein is CASSDLRGGYTF.

J is TRBJ2-2 and V is TRBV10-3; 7 bases fit TRBD1. The CDR3 covers 15 residues. V trimming: 5 bases; J trimming: 0 bases; junction bases outside the gene matches: 3. The V gene's germline CDR1 is ENHRY and CDR2 SYGVKD. The CDR3 here is CAISPTGTNTGELFF. The DNA of the CDR3 is TGTGCCATCAGTCCGACAGGGACGAACACCGGGGAGCTGTTTTTT.

The DNA of the CDR3 is TGTGCCAGCAGCCGGGAGGTGGGGAGCGAGCAGTACTTC. As protein: CASSREVGSEQYF. The rearrangement joins TRBV12-3 or TRBV12-4 to TRBJ2-7, with 7 bases aligning to TRBD2. V trimming: 6 bases; J trimming: 6 bases; junction bases outside the gene matches: 8. The CDR3 consists of 13 residues.

The V and J genes are TRBV4-2 and TRBJ2-7, with 9 positions matching TRBD1. The V gene end was trimmed by 5 bases and the J gene end by 4 bases; junction bases not matched to a gene: 6. There are 14 residues in the CDR3. Germline lookup yields CDR1 LGHNA and CDR2 YNFKEQ. The CDR3: CASSDTGGGYEQYF. In DNA, the CDR3 is TGTGCCAGCAGCGATACAGGGGGCGGATACGAGCAGTACTTC.

V gene TRBV9 combines with J gene TRBJ2-4; D possibly matches TRBD1 or TRBD2 (5 bases each). The CDR3 has 14 amino acids. Germline V gives CDR1 SGDLS, CDR2 YYNGEE. The V end was cut by 0 bases, the J end by 5 bases, with 9 bases between. CDR3 DNA: TGTGCCAGCAGCGTAGCGGGGCTAGAAAACATTCAGTACTTC. Its translation: CASSVAGLENIQYF.

This chain connects TRBV30 to TRBJ2-3; TRBD2 aligns across 8 bases. This CDR3 spans 17 amino acids. J gave up 11 bases and V 2 bases, and 21 bases lay outside the gene matches. Germline CDR1 reads GTSNPN; CDR2 reads SVGIG (reference sequence). CDR3 protein: CAWSNSGGGLLTKRQYF. The CDR3 region has the DNA TGTGCCTGGAGTAATTCGGGGGGGGGACTTCTCACCAAGCGGCAGTATTTT.

This clonotype occurred once. The chain carries TRBV27 and TRBJ2-1, with 9 nucleotides matching TRBD2. Looked up from germline, CDR1 is MNHEY and CDR2 is SMNVEV (reference sequence). The CDR3 sequence is 13 residues long. J gave up 4 bases and V 8 bases, and 3 bases lay outside the gene matches. The CDR3 protein is CASPSGEYNEQFF. For the CDR3, the DNA is TGTGCCAGCCCTAGCGGGGAGTACAATGAGCAGTTCTTC.

The chain recombines TRBV5-6 with TRBJ2-1, with 12 nucleotides matching TRBD1. This CDR3 spans 14 amino acids. V lost 4 bases, J lost 9 bases, and 5 bases stayed unmatched. Germline loops: CDR1 SGHDT, CDR2 YYEEEE. CDR3 residues: CASSGTGGFGEQFF. In nucleotides, the CDR3 is TGTGCCAGCAGCGGGACAGGGGGCTTCGGTGAGCAGTTCTTC.

This clonotype came up a few times. The rearrangement uses TRBV5-4 and TRBJ1-1, with TRBD1 as a possible D gene (6 bases). The length of the CDR3 is 14 residues. Germline loops: CDR1 SGHNT, CDR2 YYREEE (reference sequence). V was shortened by 3 bases and J by 1 base, with 10 bases between the two germline ends. The CDR3 sequence is CASSSPTGNTEAFF. In nucleotides, the CDR3 is TGTGCCAGCAGCTCCCCGACAGGGAACACTGAAGCTTTCTTT. Variable domain in full (rest from reference TRBV5-4 and TRBJ1-1): ETGVTQSPTHLIKTRGQQVTLRCSSQSGHNTVSWYQQALGQGPQFIFQYYREEENGRGNFPPRFSGLQFPNYSSELNVNALELDDSALYLCASSSPTGNTEAFFGQGTRLTVV.

This chain connects TRBV6-2 or TRBV6-3 to TRBJ2-5; TRBD2 matches 8 bases. Germline loops: CDR1 MNHEY, CDR2 SVGEGT. V lost 2 bases, J lost 2 bases, and 7 bases stayed unmatched. The CDR3 has 16 amino acids. DNA for the CDR3: TGTGCCAGCAGTTACGATCGGGAGGGAGGGCAAGAGACCCAGTACTTC. Translating gives CASSYDREGGQETQYF.

The chain carries TRBV6-5 and TRBJ2-7; the match to TRBD2 covers 7 bases. Germline CDR1 and CDR2: MNHEY and SVGAGI. The CDR3 runs to 18 residues. After removal of 2 bases from V and 0 bases from J, the junction contained 13 bases not matched to a gene. The CDR3 nucleotides read TGTGCCAGCAGTTACGGCAGGTCGGGAGGCCTTGCCTCCTACGAGCAGTACTTC. It encodes CASSYGRSGGLASYEQYF.

The gene calls are TRBV2 and TRBJ1-1, with TRBD1 as a possible D gene (6 bases). Trimming took 4 bases from V and 0 from J, leaving 6 bases between them. The CDR3 is 13 amino acids. Looked up from germline, CDR1 is SNHLY and CDR2 is FYNNEI. CDR3 coding DNA: TGTGCCAGCAGTGGGGACATGAACACTGAAGCTTTCTTT. Translated, it gives CASSGDMNTEAFF.

The chain has TRBV18 and TRBJ1-2; D may be TRBD1 (6 bases). CDR1 and CDR2 from the germline V gene are KGHSH and LQKENI. V lost 6 bases, J lost 3 bases, and 11 bases lay in between. CDR3 length: 13 amino acids. CDR3 residues: CASSPGEHYGYTF. In nucleotides, the CDR3 is TGTGCCAGCTCTCCAGGGGAGCACTATGGCTACACCTTC.

The chain carries TRBV12-3 or TRBV12-4 and TRBJ2-5; D is perhaps TRBD2 (6 bases). The CDR3 is 15 residues long. V gave up 5 bases and J gave up 4 bases, with 17 bases separating them. The CDR3 DNA reads as TGTGCCAGCAGTCCCGCTCGGGGTAGCGGAGAGACCCAGTACTTC. It encodes CASSPARGSGETQYF.

This sequence joins TRBV27 and TRBJ1-2; tentatively, D is TRBD1 (5 bases). Germline V gene lookup returns CDR1 MNHEY and CDR2 SMNVEV (reference sequence). This CDR3 comprises 13 residues. V was clipped by 5 bases and J by 8 bases, with 15 bases between them. The DNA of the CDR3 is TGTGCCAGCAGTGCACGCGGGGCCAAAGGCTACACCTTC. As protein: CASSARGAKGYTF.

V is TRBV11-1 and J is TRBJ2-1; weak D call: TRBD2 (5 bases). Germline V gives CDR1 SGHAT, CDR2 FQDESV (reference sequence). The CDR3 has 14 residues. V was pared by 7 bases and J by 0 bases, with 10 bases between. CDR3 DNA sequence: TGTGCCAGCATCAGCGGCCACTCCTACAATGAGCAGTTCTTC. Translation gives CASISGHSYNEQFF.

In its sample, this clonotype was seen once. This chain connects TRBV29-1 to TRBJ2-1; D is ambiguous. V was cut by 4 bases and J by 2 bases, with 12 bases left in between. CDR1 and CDR2 (germline): SQVTM, ANQGSEA. The CDR3 is made up of 14 amino acids. The CDR3: CSVVPQVAYNEQFF. CDR3 nucleotides: TGCAGCGTTGTCCCGCAAGTGGCCTACAATGAGCAGTTCTTC.

This chain links TRBV7-2 with TRBJ2-5; D tentatively fits TRBD1 or TRBD2 (5 bases each). The CDR3 loop spans 15 amino acids. V gave up 3 bases and J gave up 4 bases, with 15 bases separating them. Germline assignment: CDR1 SGHTA and CDR2 FQGNSA. CDR3 sequence: CASSFSRDRGETQYF. Here the CDR3 DNA reads TGTGCCAGCAGCTTTAGTCGGGACCGGGGAGAGACCCAGTACTTC.

This sequence joins TRBV5-1 and TRBJ1-1, with 10 positions matching TRBD1. J gave up 5 bases and V 0 bases, and 4 bases lay outside the gene matches. Germline V gives CDR1 SGHRS, CDR2 YFSETQ. The CDR3 is made up of 15 amino acids. As DNA, the CDR3 is TGCGCCAGCAGCTTGGTAGGGACAGGGGTTACTGAAGCTTTCTTT. Translation: CASSLVGTGVTEAFF.